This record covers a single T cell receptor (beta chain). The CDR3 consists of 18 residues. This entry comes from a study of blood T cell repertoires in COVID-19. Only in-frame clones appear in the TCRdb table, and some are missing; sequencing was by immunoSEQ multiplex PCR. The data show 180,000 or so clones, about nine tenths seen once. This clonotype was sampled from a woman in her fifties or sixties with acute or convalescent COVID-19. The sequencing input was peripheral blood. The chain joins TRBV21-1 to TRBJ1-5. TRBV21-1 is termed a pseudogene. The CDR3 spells CASSPIKRGRYSNQPQHF. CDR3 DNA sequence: TGTGCCAGCAGCCCTATCAAACGAGGTAGGTATAGCAATCAGCCCCAGCATTTT.